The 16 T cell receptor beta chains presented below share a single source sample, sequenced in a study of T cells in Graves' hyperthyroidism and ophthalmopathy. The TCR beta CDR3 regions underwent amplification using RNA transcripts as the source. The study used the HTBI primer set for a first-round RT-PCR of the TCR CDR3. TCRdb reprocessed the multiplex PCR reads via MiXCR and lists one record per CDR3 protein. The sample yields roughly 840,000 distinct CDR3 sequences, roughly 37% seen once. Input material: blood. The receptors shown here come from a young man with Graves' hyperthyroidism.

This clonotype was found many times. The CDR3 reads CSGYRSGNEKLFF. The DNA of the CDR3 is TGCAGCGGTTACAGATCCGGTAATGAAAAACTGTTTTTT. The V and J genes are TRBV29-1 and TRBJ1-4; D unclear. This CDR3 has 13 amino acids. V was cut by 7 bases and J by 4 bases, with 13 bases left in between. The germline V gene has CDR1 SQVTM and CDR2 ANQGSEA.

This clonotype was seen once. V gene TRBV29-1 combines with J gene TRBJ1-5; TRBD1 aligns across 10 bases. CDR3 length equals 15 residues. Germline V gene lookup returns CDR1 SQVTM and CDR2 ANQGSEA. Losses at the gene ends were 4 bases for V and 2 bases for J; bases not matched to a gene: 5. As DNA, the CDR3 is TGCAGCGTTGGGCGGGACAGGGGTGGCAATCAGCCCCAGCATTTT. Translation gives CSVGRDRGGNQPQHF.

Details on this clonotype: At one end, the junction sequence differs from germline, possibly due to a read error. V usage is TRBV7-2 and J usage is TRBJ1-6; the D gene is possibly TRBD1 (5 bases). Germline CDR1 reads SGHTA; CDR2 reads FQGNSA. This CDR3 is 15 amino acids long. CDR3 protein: CASSQLGDPSDPLHF. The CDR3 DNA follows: TGCGCCAGCAGCCAACTGGGGGACCCTTCAGACCCCCTCCACTTT.

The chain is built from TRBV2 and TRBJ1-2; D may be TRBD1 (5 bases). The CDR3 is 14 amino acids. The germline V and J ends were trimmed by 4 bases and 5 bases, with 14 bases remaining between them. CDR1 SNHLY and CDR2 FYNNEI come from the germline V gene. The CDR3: CASSGGDLIYGYTF. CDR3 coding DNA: TGTGCCAGCAGTGGGGGGGACCTCATTTATGGCTACACCTTC.

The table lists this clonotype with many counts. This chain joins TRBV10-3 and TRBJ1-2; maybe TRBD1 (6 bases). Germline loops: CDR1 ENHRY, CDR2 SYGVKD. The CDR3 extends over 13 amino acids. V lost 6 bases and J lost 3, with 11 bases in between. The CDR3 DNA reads TGTGCCATCAGACAACAGGGTGACTATGGCTACACCTTC. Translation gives CAIRQQGDYGYTF.

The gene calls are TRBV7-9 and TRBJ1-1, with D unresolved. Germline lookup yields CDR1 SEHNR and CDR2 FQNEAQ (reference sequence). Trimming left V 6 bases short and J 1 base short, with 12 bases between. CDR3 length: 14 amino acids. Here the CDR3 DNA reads TGTGCCAGCAGTTACACCAACAAGAACACTGAAGCTTTCTTT. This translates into CASSYTNKNTEAFF.

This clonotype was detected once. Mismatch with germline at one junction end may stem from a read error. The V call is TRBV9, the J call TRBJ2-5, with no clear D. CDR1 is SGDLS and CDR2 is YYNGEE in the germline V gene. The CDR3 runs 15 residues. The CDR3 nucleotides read TGTGCCAGCAGCCAAGGCATTCCCGGGTCAGAGACCCGGTACTTC. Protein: CASSQGIPGSETRYF.

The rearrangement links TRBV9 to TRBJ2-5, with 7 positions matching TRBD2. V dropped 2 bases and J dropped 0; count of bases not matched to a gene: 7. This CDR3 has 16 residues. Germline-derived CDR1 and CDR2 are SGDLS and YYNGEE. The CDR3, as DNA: TGTGCCAGCAGCGTCCCTCACGGGGGGTACCAAGAGACCCAGTACTTC. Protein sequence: CASSVPHGGYQETQYF.

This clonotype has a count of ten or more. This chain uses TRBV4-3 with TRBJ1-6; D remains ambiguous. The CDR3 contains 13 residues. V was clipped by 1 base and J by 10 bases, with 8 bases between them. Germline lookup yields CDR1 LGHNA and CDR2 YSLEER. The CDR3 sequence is CASSQVHGSPLHF. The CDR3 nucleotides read TGCGCCAGCAGCCAAGTACACGGGTCACCCCTCCACTTT.

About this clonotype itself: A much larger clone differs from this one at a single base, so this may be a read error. The DNA for the CDR3 is TGTGCCAGGTCCTGGACGATCGGGGAGCTGTTTTTT. It specifies CARSWTIGELFF. The chain couples TRBV6-1 to TRBJ2-2; D is unresolved. V was cut by 9 bases and J by 7 bases, with 12 bases left in between. Germline V gene sequence: CDR1 MNHNS, CDR2 SASEGT. The CDR3 consists of 12 residues.

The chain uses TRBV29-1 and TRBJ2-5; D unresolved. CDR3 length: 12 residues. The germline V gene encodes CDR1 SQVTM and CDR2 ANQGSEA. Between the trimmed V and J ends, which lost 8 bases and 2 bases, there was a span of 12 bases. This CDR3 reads CSLVVGQETQYF. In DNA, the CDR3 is TGCAGCTTGGTAGTTGGACAAGAGACCCAGTACTTC.

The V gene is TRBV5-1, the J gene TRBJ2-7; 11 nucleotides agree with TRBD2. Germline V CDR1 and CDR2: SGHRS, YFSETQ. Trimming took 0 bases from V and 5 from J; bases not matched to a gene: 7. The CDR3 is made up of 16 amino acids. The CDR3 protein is CASSLATSGSINEQYF. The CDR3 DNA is TGCGCCAGCAGCTTGGCTACTAGCGGGAGTATCAACGAGCAGTACTTC.

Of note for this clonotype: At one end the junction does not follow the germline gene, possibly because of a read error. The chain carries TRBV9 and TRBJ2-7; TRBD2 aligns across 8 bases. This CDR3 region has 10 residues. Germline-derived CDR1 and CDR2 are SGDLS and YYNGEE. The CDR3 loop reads CASGGGTLSF. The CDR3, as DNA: TGTGCCAGCGGCGGGGGGACCTTGAGCTTC.

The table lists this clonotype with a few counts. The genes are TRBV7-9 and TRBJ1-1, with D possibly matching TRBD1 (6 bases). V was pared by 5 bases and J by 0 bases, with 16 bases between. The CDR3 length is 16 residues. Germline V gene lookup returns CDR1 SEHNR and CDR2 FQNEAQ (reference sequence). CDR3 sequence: CASSHTLDRMNTEAFF. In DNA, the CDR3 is TGTGCCAGCAGCCACACACTGGACAGAATGAACACTGAAGCTTTCTTT.

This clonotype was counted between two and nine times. CDR3 loop: CSVEATGGFDVTQYF. In DNA form, the CDR3 reads TGCAGCGTTGAGGCGACAGGAGGGTTTGACGTTACGCAGTATTTT. This chain joins TRBV29-1 and TRBJ2-3; D possibly matches TRBD1 or TRBD2 (6 bases each). In germline, CDR1 is SQVTM, CDR2 ANQGSEA. There are 15 residues in the CDR3. Trimming cost V 3 bases and J 8 bases, with 21 bases left between them.

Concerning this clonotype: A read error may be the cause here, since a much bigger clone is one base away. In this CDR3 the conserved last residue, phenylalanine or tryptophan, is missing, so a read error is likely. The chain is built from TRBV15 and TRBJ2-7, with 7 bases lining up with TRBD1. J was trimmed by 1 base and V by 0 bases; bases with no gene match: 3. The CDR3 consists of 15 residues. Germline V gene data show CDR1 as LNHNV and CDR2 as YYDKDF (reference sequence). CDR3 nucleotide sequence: TGTGCCACCAGCAGAGATCGGGGACAGTCCTACGAGCAGTACCTC. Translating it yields CATSRDRGQSYEQYL.